Shown below are 30 T cell receptor beta chains from a single sample sequenced in a study of CD4 T cells in relation to SARS-CoV-2 and coronaviruses (dated by TCRdb to 2020 to 2023). The protocol used for the library was the immunoSEQ multiplex PCR assay. As stored in TCRdb, this immuneACCESS dataset retains in-frame rearrangements with V and J assigned. A fraction of the clones does not appear; measured against another copy, unresolved V genes explain less than half of the discrepancy, and the remainder lacks a known reason. The sample table shows roughly 60,000 clones, and less than 95% are seen once. The ten biggest clones cover around 0.14% of the sample. CD4+ T cells from unexposed donors were collected before the COVID-19 pandemic (2011-2018). The specimen was naive CD4+ T cells from PBMCs. Taken with the paper, the label for cell subset or site translates to: naive CD4+ T cells isolated by negative enrichment. These receptors were taken from a human donor in good health.

The chain has TRBV19 and TRBJ2-5; TRBD2 aligns across 9 bases. Germline CDR1 is LNHDA and CDR2 is SQIVND (reference sequence). The CDR3 totals 15 residues. J gave up 4 bases and V 4 bases, and 7 bases lay outside the gene matches. CDR3 residues: CASSSSGSGLETQYF. The CDR3 DNA follows: TGTGCCAGTAGTAGTAGCGGGAGCGGATTAGAGACCCAGTACTTC.

The rearrangement uses TRBV28 and TRBJ2-7; TRBD1 agrees at 10 bases. The ends lost 10 bases at V and 3 bases at J; junction bases unmatched: 9. This CDR3 region has 14 residues. Germline V gives CDR1 MDHEN, CDR2 SYDVKM. CDR3: CATDTGTGVYEQYF. DNA for the CDR3: TGTGCCACCGACACGGGGACAGGGGTCTACGAGCAGTACTTC.

The V gene is TRBV20-1, the J gene TRBJ1-2; a possible D gene is TRBD1 (6 bases). The V and J ends lost 3 bases and 4 bases respectively, with 21 bases between them. The CDR3 length is 16 residues. CDR1 DFQATT and CDR2 SNEGSKA come from the germline V gene (reference sequence). DNA of the CDR3: TGCAGTGCTAGTTTGGGGACTCCCTCGGGGGCCTATGGCTACACCTTC. It specifies CSASLGTPSGAYGYTF.

V and J are TRBV27 and TRBJ2-2; tentatively, D is TRBD2 (6 bases). V was cut by 6 bases and J by 2 bases, with 13 bases left in between. The germline CDR1 and CDR2 sequences are MNHEY and SMNVEV (reference sequence). The CDR3 sequence is 15 residues long. The CDR3 loop is CASSWGLVNTGELFF. The CDR3 DNA reads as TGTGCCAGCAGCTGGGGACTGGTAAACACCGGGGAGCTGTTTTTT.

The chain carries TRBV18 and TRBJ2-6; possible D gene TRBD2, 6 bases. There are 17 residues in the CDR3. V gave up 3 bases and J gave up 4 bases, with 16 bases separating them. Per germline, CDR1 KGHSH and CDR2 LQKENI. This CDR3 reads CASSPTGVLAGANVLTF. For the CDR3, the DNA is TGTGCCAGCTCACCTACGGGAGTCTTGGCGGGGGCCAACGTCCTGACTTTC.

Only one count was recorded for this clone. This chain joins TRBV7-2 and TRBJ2-3, with a weak D call TRBD1 (6 bases). Germline lookup yields CDR1 SGHTA and CDR2 FQGNSA. V lost 6 bases to trimming and J lost 2 bases, with 15 bases between them. The CDR3 runs to 15 residues. This CDR3 is CASSHSGTLTDTQYF. As DNA, the CDR3 is TGTGCCAGCAGTCATTCCGGGACACTCACAGATACGCAGTATTTT. Supplemented by reference TRBV7-2 and TRBJ2-3, the full variable domain reads GAGVSQSPSNKVTEKGKDVELRCDPISGHTALYWYRQSLGQGLEFLIYFQGNSAPDKSGLPSDRFSAERTGGSVSTLTIQRTQQEDSAVYLCASSHSGTLTDTQYFGPGTRLTVL.

The chain uses TRBV28 and TRBJ1-2, with D unresolved. The CDR3 covers 15 residues. V lost 4 bases and J 10 bases, leaving 22 bases between the germline ends. Germline assignment: CDR1 MDHEN and CDR2 SYDVKM. The CDR3 region has the DNA TGTGCCAGCAGTTCCTACCAGGTCGGAGGAGTTGACTACACCTTC. This sequence encodes CASSSYQVGGVDYTF.

The chain links TRBV24-1 to TRBJ1-5, with 8 bases aligning to TRBD1. Germline-derived CDR1 and CDR2 are KGHDR and SFDVKD. This CDR3 spans 15 amino acids. J gave up 5 bases and V 6 bases, and 8 bases lay outside the gene matches. The CDR3 reads CATSLGTGEYQPQHF. The CDR3 DNA reads as TGTGCCACCAGTTTAGGGACAGGAGAATATCAGCCCCAGCATTTT.

V and J are TRBV5-1 and TRBJ2-3; 7 positions match TRBD1. V was clipped by 0 bases and J by 4 bases; unmatched bases: 2. Per germline, CDR1 SGHRS and CDR2 YFSETQ. The CDR3 contains 14 residues. The CDR3 protein is CASSLEGAPDTQYF. DNA for the CDR3: TGCGCCAGCAGCTTGGAGGGGGCTCCAGATACGCAGTATTTT. The full variable domain, completed using reference TRBV5-1 and TRBJ2-3, is KAGVTQTPRYLIKTRGQQVTLSCSPISGHRSVSWYQQTPGQGLQFLFEYFSETQRNKGNFPGRFSGRQFSNSRSEMNVSTLELGDSALYLCASSLEGAPDTQYFGPGTRLTVL.

The chain is built from TRBV6-1 and TRBJ2-1; D uncertain. CDR3 length: 16 amino acids. Trimming shortened V by 3 bases and J by 0 bases, and 12 bases separated the two germline ends. CDR1 is MNHNS and CDR2 is SASEGT in the germline V gene. In DNA form, the CDR3 reads TGTGCCAGCAGTGACGGCACGGCCAGCTCCTACAATGAGCAGTTCTTC. This translates into CASSDGTASSYNEQFF.

The rearrangement uses TRBV28 and TRBJ2-5; D is perhaps TRBD1 or TRBD2 (6 bases each). The germline gives CDR1 MDHEN, CDR2 SYDVKM. V was clipped by 6 bases and J by 4 bases, with 24 bases between them. The CDR3 totals 17 residues. CDR3: CASSRPIGGGGGETQYF. The CDR3, as DNA: TGTGCCAGCAGCCGCCCCATTGGCGGAGGAGGGGGAGAGACCCAGTACTTC.

The CDR3: CASSNTQGEQYF. CDR3 DNA: TGCGCCAGCAGCAACACACAGGGAGAGCAGTACTTC. The chain links TRBV5-1 to TRBJ2-7; the D gene is possibly TRBD1 (6 bases). Trimming left V 4 bases short and J 7 bases short, with 12 bases between. Germline CDR1 reads SGHRS; CDR2 reads YFSETQ. CDR3 length equals 12 residues.

This chain connects TRBV5-5 to TRBJ2-6; 7 bases fit TRBD1. In germline, CDR1 is SGHKS, CDR2 YYEKEE (reference sequence). The CDR3 is 17 residues long. V shed 3 bases, J shed 0 bases, and the junction held 6 bases outside the gene matches. The CDR3 nucleotides read TGTGCCAGCAGCTATAGACAGGGCGACTCTGGGGCCAACGTCCTGACTTTC. The encoded protein is CASSYRQGDSGANVLTF.

V usage is TRBV25-1 and J usage is TRBJ2-3, with unresolved D. Germline V gives CDR1 MGHDK, CDR2 SYGVNS. CDR3 length: 15 residues. V lost 10 bases and J 0 bases, leaving 17 bases between the germline ends. Written as DNA, the CDR3 is TGTGCCACAGAAGACCAGTCCCCTAGCACAGATACGCAGTATTTT. This sequence encodes CATEDQSPSTDTQYF. Together with reference TRBV25-1 and TRBJ2-3, the CDR3 gives the full variable domain: EADIYQTPRYLVIGTGKKITLECSQTMGHDKMYWYQQDPGMELHLIHYSYGVNSTEKGDLSSESTVSRIRTEHFPLTLESARPSHTSQYLCATEDQSPSTDTQYFGPGTRLTVL.

V is TRBV14 and J is TRBJ1-3; no firm D call. This CDR3 comprises 13 residues. Germline values: CDR1 SGHDN, CDR2 FVKESK. Trimming removed 5 bases at V and 1 base at J, with 6 bases between. In nucleotides, the CDR3 is TGTGCCAGCAGCAGGATTTCTGGAAACACCATATATTTT. Translated: CASSRISGNTIYF.

The gene calls are TRBV18 and TRBJ2-1, with 14 bases aligning to TRBD2. Germline lookup yields CDR1 KGHSH and CDR2 LQKENI. CDR3 length: 17 residues. Losses at the gene ends were 5 bases for V and 7 bases for J; bases not matched to a gene: 10. The CDR3 here is CASSVGTSGSTRNEQFF. The CDR3 bases are TGTGCCAGCTCAGTCGGGACTAGCGGGAGCACCCGTAATGAGCAGTTCTTC.

The rearrangement joins TRBV11-3 to TRBJ2-1; 15 bases are shared with TRBD2. The V gene end was trimmed by 4 bases and the J gene end by 0 bases; junction bases not matched to a gene: 7. The CDR3 spans 19 residues. Germline V CDR1 and CDR2: SGHNT, YENEEA. The CDR3 bases are TGTGCCAGCAGCTCTCCGGGACTAGCGGGAGGAACCTCCTACAATGAGCAGTTCTTC. It codes for CASSSPGLAGGTSYNEQFF.

This clone has just a few counts. This chain links TRBV29-1 with TRBJ1-1; TRBD1 aligns across 7 bases. Trimming removed 6 bases from V and 4 bases from J; junction bases left unmatched: 14. The CDR3 spans 15 residues. From germline, CDR1 is SQVTM and CDR2 ANQGSEA. CDR3 sequence reads: CSVRTYRGRGTEAFF. The CDR3 bases are TGCAGCGTCCGTACCTACAGGGGAAGGGGCACTGAAGCTTTCTTT.

The rearrangement joins TRBV28 to TRBJ2-7; 10 bases map to TRBD1. The CDR3 loop spans 14 amino acids. The ends lost 10 bases at V and 7 bases at J; junction bases unmatched: 13. The V gene's germline CDR1 is MDHEN and CDR2 SYDVKM. In nucleotides, the CDR3 is TGTGCCACCCGGACAGGGGGGAACCTTGGGGAGCAGTACTTC. This codes for CATRTGGNLGEQYF.

This clone was found once. The chain links TRBV6-5 to TRBJ1-3, with TRBD1 matching 7 bases. The V gene's germline CDR1 is MNHEY and CDR2 SVGAGI. V was clipped by 0 bases and J by 4 bases; unmatched bases: 3. The length of the CDR3 is 15 residues. The chain's CDR3 is CASSYSRDRGNTIYF. The CDR3 DNA follows: TGTGCCAGCAGTTACTCTCGGGACAGAGGAAACACCATATATTTT.

The V and J genes are TRBV18 and TRBJ1-5; D unclear. This CDR3 region has 13 residues. Germline V gives CDR1 KGHSH, CDR2 LQKENI. Trimming shortened V by 2 bases and J by 3 bases, and 5 bases separated the two germline ends. CDR3 residues: CASSPADNQPQHF. CDR3 nucleotide sequence: TGTGCCAGCTCACCAGCGGACAATCAGCCCCAGCATTTT.

CDR3 residues: CASSRGTSTGELFF. The CDR3 DNA reads TGTGCCAGCTCACGCGGGACTAGCACCGGGGAGCTGTTTTTT. The chain combines TRBV18 with TRBJ2-2, with 8 bases aligning to TRBD2. The CDR3 has 14 amino acids. Trimming cost V 4 bases and J 4 bases; bases outside gene matches: 2. The germline gives CDR1 KGHSH, CDR2 LQKENI.

This rearrangement joins TRBV28 to TRBJ1-4; 7 nucleotides match TRBD1. The ends lost 6 bases at V and 3 bases at J; junction bases unmatched: 10. Germline V lookup: CDR1 MDHEN, CDR2 SYDVKM. This CDR3 is 16 amino acids long. The CDR3 reads CASSGRTGVSNEKLFF. The CDR3 coding sequence is TGTGCCAGCAGCGGTCGTACAGGGGTATCTAATGAAAAACTGTTTTTT. The whole variable domain, remainder taken from reference TRBV28 and TRBJ1-4, is DVKVTQSSRYLVKRTGEKVFLECVQDMDHENMFWYRQDPGLGLRLIYFSYDVKMKEKGDIPEGYSVSREKKERFSLILESASTNQTSMYLCASSGRTGVSNEKLFFGSGTQLSVL.

The rearrangement uses TRBV28 and TRBJ2-7, with D perhaps assigned TRBD1 or TRBD2 (5 bases each). In germline, CDR1 is MDHEN, CDR2 SYDVKM. CDR3 length: 16 residues. Trimming shortened V by 3 bases and J by 2 bases, and 17 bases separated the two germline ends. CDR3 protein: CASSLGPPGTTYEQYF. The CDR3 DNA reads as TGTGCCAGCAGTTTGGGACCCCCGGGCACCACCTACGAGCAGTACTTC.

V gene TRBV9 combines with J gene TRBJ2-3; 10 nucleotides line up with TRBD2. V lost 3 bases to trimming and J lost 6 bases; unmatched junction nucleotides: 7. Germline lookup yields CDR1 SGDLS and CDR2 YYNGEE. There are 15 residues in the CDR3. In DNA, the CDR3 is TGTGCCAGCAGCGCCCCGGGACTAGCGAAGGATACGCAGTATTTT. It specifies CASSAPGLAKDTQYF. The whole variable domain, remainder taken from reference TRBV9 and TRBJ2-3, is DSGVTQTPKHLITATGQRVTLRCSPRSGDLSVYWYQQSLDQGLQFLIQYYNGEERAKGNILERFSAQQFPDLHSELNLSSLELGDSALYFCASSAPGLAKDTQYFGPGTRLTVL.

The chain couples TRBV6-5 to TRBJ1-6; D perhaps matches TRBD1 (5 bases). With 7 bases removed from V and 10 bases from J, the gap between germline ends came to 14 bases. The CDR3 extends over 13 amino acids. Germline loops: CDR1 MNHEY, CDR2 SVGAGI. The CDR3, as DNA: TGTGCCAGCAAGAGGGGAAGGGAATCACCCCTCCACTTT. This translates into CASKRGRESPLHF.

The chain carries TRBV19 and TRBJ2-2; D gene ambiguous. This CDR3 contains 13 residues. The V end lost 7 bases, the J end lost 3 bases, and 9 bases lay between the germline ends. Germline V gene lookup returns CDR1 LNHDA and CDR2 SQIVND (reference sequence). As DNA, the CDR3 is TGTGCCAGTACAGGTTACTACACCGGGGAGCTGTTTTTT. Its translation is CASTGYYTGELFF.

This chain connects TRBV28 to TRBJ2-7, with D possibly TRBD1 on 6 matching bases. The V gene lost 3 bases and the J gene lost 6 bases, with 15 bases spanning the gap. The germline gives CDR1 MDHEN, CDR2 SYDVKM. CDR3 length: 14 residues. The CDR3 region is CASSLIGGHFEQYF. The CDR3 nucleotides are TGTGCCAGCAGTTTGATTGGGGGCCACTTCGAGCAGTACTTC.

The V call is TRBV7-2, the J call TRBJ2-7; 7 bases line up with TRBD1. This CDR3 is built from 14 residues. CDR1 SGHTA and CDR2 FQGNSA come from the germline V gene. V was clipped by 2 bases and J by 5 bases; unmatched bases: 6. CDR3 coding DNA: TGTGCCAGCAGCTTATCACAGGGGAAGAACGAGCAGTACTTC. It is translated as CASSLSQGKNEQYF.

In DNA, the CDR3 is TGCAGTGCTACGCGCAATCAGCCCCAGCATTTT. Translating it yields CSATRNQPQHF. The chain employs TRBV20-1 and TRBJ1-5, with D uncertain. The CDR3 is 11 residues long. Germline-derived CDR1 and CDR2 are DFQATT and SNEGSKA (reference sequence). V lost 4 bases and J 2 bases, leaving 3 bases between the germline ends.